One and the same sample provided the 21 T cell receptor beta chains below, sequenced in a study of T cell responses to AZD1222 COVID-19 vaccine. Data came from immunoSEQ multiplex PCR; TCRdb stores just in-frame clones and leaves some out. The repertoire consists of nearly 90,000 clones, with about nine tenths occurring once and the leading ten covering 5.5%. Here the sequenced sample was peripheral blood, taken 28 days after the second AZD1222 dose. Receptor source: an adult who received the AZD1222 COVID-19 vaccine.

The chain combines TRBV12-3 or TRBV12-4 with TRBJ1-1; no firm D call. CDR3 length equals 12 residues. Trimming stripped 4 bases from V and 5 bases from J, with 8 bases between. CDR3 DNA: TGTGCCAGCAGTTCCGCAAGGACTGAAGCTTTCTTT. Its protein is CASSSARTEAFF.

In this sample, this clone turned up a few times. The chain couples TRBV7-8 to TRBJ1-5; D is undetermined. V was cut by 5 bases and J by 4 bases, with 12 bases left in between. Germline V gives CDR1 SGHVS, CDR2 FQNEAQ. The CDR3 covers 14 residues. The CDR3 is CASSAHLGNQPQHF. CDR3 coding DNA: TGTGCCAGCAGCGCCCATTTAGGGAATCAGCCCCAGCATTTT.

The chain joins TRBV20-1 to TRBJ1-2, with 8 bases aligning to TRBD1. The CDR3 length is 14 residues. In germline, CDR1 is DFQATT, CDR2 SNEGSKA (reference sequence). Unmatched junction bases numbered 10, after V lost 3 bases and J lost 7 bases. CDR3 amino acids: CSASSGQGDLGYTF. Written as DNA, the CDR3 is TGCAGTGCTAGTAGTGGACAGGGCGATCTTGGCTACACCTTC.

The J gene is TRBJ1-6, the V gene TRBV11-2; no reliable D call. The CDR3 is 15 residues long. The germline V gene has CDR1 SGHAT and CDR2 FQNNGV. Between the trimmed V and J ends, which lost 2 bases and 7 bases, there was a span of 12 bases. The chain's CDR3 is CASSLILTSNSPLHF. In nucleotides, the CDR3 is TGTGCCAGCAGCTTAATTCTGACGTCGAATTCACCCCTCCACTTT.

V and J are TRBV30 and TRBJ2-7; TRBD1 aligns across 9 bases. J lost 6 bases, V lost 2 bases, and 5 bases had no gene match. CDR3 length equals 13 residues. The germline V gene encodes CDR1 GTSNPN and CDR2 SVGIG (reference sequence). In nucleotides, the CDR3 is TGTGCCTGGAGTATGGACAGGGGAAGCGAGCAGTACTTC. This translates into CAWSMDRGSEQYF.

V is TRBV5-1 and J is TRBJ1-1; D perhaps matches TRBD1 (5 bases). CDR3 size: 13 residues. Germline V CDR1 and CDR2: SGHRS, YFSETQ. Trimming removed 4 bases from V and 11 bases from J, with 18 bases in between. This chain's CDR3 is CASSPVGGQVAFF. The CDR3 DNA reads TGCGCCAGCAGCCCTGTTGGGGGTCAGGTGGCTTTCTTT.

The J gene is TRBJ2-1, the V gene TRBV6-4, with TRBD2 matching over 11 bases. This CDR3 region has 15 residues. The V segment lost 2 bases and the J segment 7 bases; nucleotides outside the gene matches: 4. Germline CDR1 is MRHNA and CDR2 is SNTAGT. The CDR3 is CASSDQASGGNEQFF. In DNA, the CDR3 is TGTGCCAGCAGTGACCAGGCTAGCGGGGGGAATGAGCAGTTCTTC.

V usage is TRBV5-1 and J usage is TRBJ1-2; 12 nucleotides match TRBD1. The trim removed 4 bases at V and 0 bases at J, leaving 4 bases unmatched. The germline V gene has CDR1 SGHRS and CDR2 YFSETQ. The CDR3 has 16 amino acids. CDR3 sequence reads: CASSEGQGAANYGYTF. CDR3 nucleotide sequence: TGCGCCAGCAGCGAGGGACAGGGGGCTGCTAACTATGGCTACACCTTC.

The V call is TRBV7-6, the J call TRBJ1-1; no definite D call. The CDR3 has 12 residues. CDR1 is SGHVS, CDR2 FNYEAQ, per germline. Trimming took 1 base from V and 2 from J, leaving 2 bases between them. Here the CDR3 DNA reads TGTGCCAGCAGCTTAGATAACACTGAAGCTTTCTTT. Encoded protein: CASSLDNTEAFF.

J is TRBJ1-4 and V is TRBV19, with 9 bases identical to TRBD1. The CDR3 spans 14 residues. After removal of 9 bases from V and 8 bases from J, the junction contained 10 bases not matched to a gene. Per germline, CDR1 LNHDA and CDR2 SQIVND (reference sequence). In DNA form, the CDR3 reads TGTGCCAGCCGGAACAGGGGGCGCCAGGAAAAACTGTTTTTT. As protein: CASRNRGRQEKLFF.

The CDR3 sequence is CASSEVGTFLYGYTF. The CDR3 nucleotides read TGTGCCAGCAGTGAAGTAGGGACGTTCCTCTATGGCTACACCTTC. J is TRBJ1-2 and V is TRBV6-1; D may be TRBD1 (5 bases). V was pared by 1 base and J by 4 bases, with 13 bases between. Germline values: CDR1 MNHNS, CDR2 SASEGT. This CDR3 is 15 amino acids long.

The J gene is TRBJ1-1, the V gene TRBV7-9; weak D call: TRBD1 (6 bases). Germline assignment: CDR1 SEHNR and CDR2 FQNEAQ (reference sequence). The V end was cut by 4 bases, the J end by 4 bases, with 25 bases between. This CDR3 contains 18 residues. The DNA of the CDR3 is TGTGCCAGCAGCTCTAGACTTCTCAAACAGGGCGTCGGCACTGAAGCTTTCTTT. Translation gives CASSSRLLKQGVGTEAFF.

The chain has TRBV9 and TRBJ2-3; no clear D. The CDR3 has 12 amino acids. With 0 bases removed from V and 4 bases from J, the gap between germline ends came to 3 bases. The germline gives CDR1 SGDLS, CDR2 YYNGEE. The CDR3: CASSVVPDTQYF. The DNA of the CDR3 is TGTGCCAGCAGCGTAGTCCCAGATACGCAGTATTTT. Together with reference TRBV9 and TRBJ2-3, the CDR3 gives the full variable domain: DSGVTQTPKHLITATGQRVTLRCSPRSGDLSVYWYQQSLDQGLQFLIQYYNGEERAKGNILERFSAQQFPDLHSELNLSSLELGDSALYFCASSVVPDTQYFGPGTRLTVL.

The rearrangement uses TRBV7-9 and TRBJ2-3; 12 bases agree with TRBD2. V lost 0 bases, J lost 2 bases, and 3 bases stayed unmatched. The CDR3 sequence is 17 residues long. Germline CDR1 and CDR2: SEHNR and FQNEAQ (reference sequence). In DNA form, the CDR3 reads TGTGCCAGCAGCTTAGCGCCTAGCGGGGGGGCCACAGATACGCAGTATTTT. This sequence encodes CASSLAPSGGATDTQYF.

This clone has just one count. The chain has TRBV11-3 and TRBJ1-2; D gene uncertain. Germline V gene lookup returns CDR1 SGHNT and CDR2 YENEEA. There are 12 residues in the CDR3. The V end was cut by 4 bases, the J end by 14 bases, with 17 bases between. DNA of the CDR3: TGTGCCAGCAGCTCCAACCCCGTGACTGGGACCTTC. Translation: CASSSNPVTGTF. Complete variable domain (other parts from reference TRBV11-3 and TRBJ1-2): EAGVVQSPRYKIIEKKQPVAFWCNPISGHNTLYWYLQNLGQGPELLIRYENEEAVDDSQLPKDRFSAERLKGVDSTLKIQPAELGDSAVYLCASSSNPVTGTFGSGTRLTVV.

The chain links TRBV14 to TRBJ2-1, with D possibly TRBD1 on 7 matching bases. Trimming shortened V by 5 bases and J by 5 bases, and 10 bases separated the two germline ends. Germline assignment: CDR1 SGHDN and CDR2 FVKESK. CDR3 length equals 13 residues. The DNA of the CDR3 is TGTGCCAGCAGCGCGGGACAGAACAATGAGCAGTTCTTC. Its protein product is CASSAGQNNEQFF. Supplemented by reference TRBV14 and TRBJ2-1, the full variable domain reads EAGVTQFPSHSVIEKGQTVTLRCDPISGHDNLYWYRRVMGKEIKFLLHFVKESKQDESGMPNNRFLAERTGGTYSTLKVQPAELEDSGVYFCASSAGQNNEQFFGPGTRLTVL.

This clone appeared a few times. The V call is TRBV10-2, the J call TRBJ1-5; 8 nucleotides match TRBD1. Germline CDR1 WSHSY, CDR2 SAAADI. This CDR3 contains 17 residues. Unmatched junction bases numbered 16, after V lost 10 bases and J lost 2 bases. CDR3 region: CATTSWGTGQGNQPQHF. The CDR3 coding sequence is TGCGCCACCACGTCATGGGGAACGGGACAGGGCAATCAGCCCCAGCATTTT.

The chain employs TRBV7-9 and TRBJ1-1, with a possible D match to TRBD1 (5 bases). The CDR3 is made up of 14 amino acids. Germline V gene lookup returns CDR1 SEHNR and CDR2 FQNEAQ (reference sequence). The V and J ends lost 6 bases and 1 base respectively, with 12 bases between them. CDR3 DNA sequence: TGTGCCAGCAGGTCCGGGACGGAGAACACTGAAGCTTTCTTT. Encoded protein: CASRSGTENTEAFF.

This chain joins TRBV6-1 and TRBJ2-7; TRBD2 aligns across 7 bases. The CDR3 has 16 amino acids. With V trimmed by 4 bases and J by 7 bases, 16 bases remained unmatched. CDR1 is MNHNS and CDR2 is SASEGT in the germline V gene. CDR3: CASSAPRGVGRVEQYF. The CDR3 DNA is TGTGCCAGCAGTGCACCTCGGGGGGTGGGCAGGGTGGAGCAGTACTTC.

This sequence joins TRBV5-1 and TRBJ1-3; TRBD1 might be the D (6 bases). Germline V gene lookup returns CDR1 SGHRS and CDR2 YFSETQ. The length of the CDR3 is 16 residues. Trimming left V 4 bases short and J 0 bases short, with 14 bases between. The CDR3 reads CASSPSDRSSGNTIYF. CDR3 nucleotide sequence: TGCGCCAGCAGCCCCTCAGACAGGTCCTCTGGAAACACCATATATTTT. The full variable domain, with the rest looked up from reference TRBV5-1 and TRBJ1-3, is KAGVTQTPRYLIKTRGQQVTLSCSPISGHRSVSWYQQTPGQGLQFLFEYFSETQRNKGNFPGRFSGRQFSNSRSEMNVSTLELGDSALYLCASSPSDRSSGNTIYFGEGSWLTVV.

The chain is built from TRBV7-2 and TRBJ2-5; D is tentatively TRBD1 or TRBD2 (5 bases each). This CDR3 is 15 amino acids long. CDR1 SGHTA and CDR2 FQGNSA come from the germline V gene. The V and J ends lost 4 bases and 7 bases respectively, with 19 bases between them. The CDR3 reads CASSSPGPQKGTQYF. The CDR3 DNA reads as TGTGCCAGCAGCTCACCGGGACCCCAAAAGGGGACCCAGTACTTC.